This TCR beta chain was profiled in a study of blood T cell repertoires in COVID-19. Across the whole study: The United States, Italy and Spain were the sources of the acute and convalescent COVID-19 samples.

V shed 5 bases, J shed 7 bases, and the junction held 7 bases outside the gene matches. Germline V gene data show CDR1 as SGHTA and CDR2 as FQGNSA. CDR3 length equals 14 residues. Assay: immunoSEQ multiplex PCR; the TCRdb copy retains only in-frame clones and omits some. The sample includes around 250,000 clones, around 86% of them seen just once. The sequenced sample was peripheral blood. The receptor was derived from a woman between 65 and 79 years old with active or convalescent COVID-19. The chain employs TRBV7-2 and TRBJ2-4; 8 bases are shared with TRBD1. CDR3 nucleotide sequence: TGTGCCAGCAGCCCCAGGGGGCTGGGGAACATTCAGTACTTC. Its protein product is CASSPRGLGNIQYF.